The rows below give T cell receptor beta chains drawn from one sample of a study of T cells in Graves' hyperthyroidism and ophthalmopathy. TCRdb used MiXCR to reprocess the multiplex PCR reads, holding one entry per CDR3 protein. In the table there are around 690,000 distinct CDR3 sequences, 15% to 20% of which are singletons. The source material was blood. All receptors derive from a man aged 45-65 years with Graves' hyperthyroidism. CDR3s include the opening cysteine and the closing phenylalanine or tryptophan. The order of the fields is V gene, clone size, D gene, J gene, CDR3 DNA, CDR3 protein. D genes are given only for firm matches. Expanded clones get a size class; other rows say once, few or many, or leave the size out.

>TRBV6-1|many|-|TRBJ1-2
TGTGCCAGCAGCCCGCACTCTTATGGCTACACCTTC
CASSPHSYGYTF
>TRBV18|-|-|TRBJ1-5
TGTGCCAGCTCCCGGGAAGAGCGCAATCAGCCCCAGCGTTTT
CASSREERNQPQRF
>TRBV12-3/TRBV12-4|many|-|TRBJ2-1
TGTGCCAGCAAACTGTCAGCAAATGAGCAGTTCTTC
CASKLSANEQFF
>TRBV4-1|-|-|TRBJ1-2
TGCGCCAGCAGCCGGGTGGGAGGGTCGAATTACTATGGCTACACCTTC
CASSRVGGSNYYGYTF
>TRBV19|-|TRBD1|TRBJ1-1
TGTGCCAGTACCCTGGACAGGGGAGTTAACACTGAAGCTTTCTTT
CASTLDRGVNTEAFF
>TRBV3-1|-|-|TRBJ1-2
TGTGCCAGCAGCCTGCGGGCAACTAACTATGGCTACACCTTC
CASSLRATNYGYTF
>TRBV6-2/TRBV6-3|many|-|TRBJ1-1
TGTGCCAGCAGTTACTTCGGGCCCTTGAACACTGAAGCTTTCTTT
CASSYFGPLNTEAFF
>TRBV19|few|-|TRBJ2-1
TGTGCCAGTAGTACCTACTTAGGACTCCACAATGAGCAGTTCTTC
CASSTYLGLHNEQFF
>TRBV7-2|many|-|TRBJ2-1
TGTGCCAGCAGCTTAAAGTGGTCGCCGCGGCCGGGGGATGAGCAGTTCTTC
CASSLKWSPRPGDEQFF
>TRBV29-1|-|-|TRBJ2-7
TGCAGCGACTTCTACGAGCAGTACTTC
CSDFYEQYF
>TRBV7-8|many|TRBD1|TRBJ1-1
TGTGCCAGCAGCTCTCGACAGGGGACGAACACTGAAGCTTTCTTT
CASSSRQGTNTEAFF
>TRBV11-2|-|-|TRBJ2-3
TGTGCCAGCAGCTTAAAACTTCTCACAGATACGCAGTATTTT
CASSLKLLTDTQYF
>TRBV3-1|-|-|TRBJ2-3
TGTGCCAGCAGCTCCCAGCAACCGTGGACAGATACGCAGTATTTT
CASSSQQPWTDTQYF
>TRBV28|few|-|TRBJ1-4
TGTGCCAGCTATCCCGGGGGATTGAGGATTGAAAAACTGTTTTTT
CASYPGGLRIEKLFF
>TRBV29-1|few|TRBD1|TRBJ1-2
TGCAGCGTTGAAGATCGAGGCCGACAGGGCCCACGGGGAGGGGGCTATGGCTACACCTTC
CSVEDRGRQGPRGGGYGYTF
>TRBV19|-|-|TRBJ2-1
TGTGCCAGTAGTCTCCCCCCAGCGGGTACTTACAATGAGCAGTTCTTC
CASSLPPAGTYNEQFF
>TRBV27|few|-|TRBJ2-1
TGTGCCAGCAGTTTTGCGGCGAGCTCCTACAATGAGCAGTTCTTC
CASSFAASSYNEQFF
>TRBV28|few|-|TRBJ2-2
TGTGCCACCACCCATCTCGCAGGGAACACCGGGGAGCTGTTTTTT
CATTHLAGNTGELFF
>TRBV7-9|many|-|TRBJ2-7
TGTGCCAGCAGCTTAGAAGGGACGGCGAGCGAGCAGTACTTC
CASSLEGTASEQYF